Shown below are 25 T cell receptor beta chains from a single sample sequenced in a study of tissue T cells after allogeneic stem cell transplantation. The table came from immunoSEQ multiplex PCR; TCRdb's copy has only in-frame clones and leaves some out. The table shows approximately 30,000 clones, with approximately 85% occurring only once. The sample was blood, taken before transplantation. The origin of the receptors is a woman between 18 and 55 years old who later had graft-versus-host disease after an allogeneic stem cell transplant.

The chain carries TRBV6-5 and TRBJ2-7; D tentatively reads TRBD1 or TRBD2 (5 bases each). The CDR3 is 14 amino acids. CDR1 and CDR2 (germline): MNHEY, SVGAGI. Trimming left V 1 base short and J 5 bases short, with 12 bases between. The CDR3 DNA is TGTGCCAGCAGTTACTTTAGGGGAGCTAACGAGCAGTACTTC. Amino acids: CASSYFRGANEQYF.

By frequency in the sample, this clone is medium-sized (0.01 to 0.1%). The chain is built from TRBV6-1 and TRBJ2-7, with 10 bases fitting TRBD1. Unmatched junction bases numbered 0, after V lost 1 base and J lost 0 bases. The CDR3 loop spans 15 amino acids. Germline lookup yields CDR1 MNHNS and CDR2 SASEGT. The DNA for the CDR3 is TGTGCCAGCAGTGAAGGGACAGGGGGCTCCTACGAGCAGTACTTC. Protein sequence: CASSEGTGGSYEQYF.

The rearrangement uses TRBV28 and TRBJ1-1; TRBD1 might be the D (6 bases). V was clipped by 5 bases and J by 4 bases, with 17 bases between them. The germline gives CDR1 MDHEN, CDR2 SYDVKM. This CDR3 is 15 amino acids long. The CDR3 DNA reads TGTGCCAGCAGTCCTGTAACAGGGATAAGCACTGAAGCTTTCTTT. Protein sequence: CASSPVTGISTEAFF. Together with reference TRBV28 and TRBJ1-1, the CDR3 gives the full variable domain: DVKVTQSSRYLVKRTGEKVFLECVQDMDHENMFWYRQDPGLGLRLIYFSYDVKMKEKGDIPEGYSVSREKKERFSLILESASTNQTSMYLCASSPVTGISTEAFFGQGTRLTVV.

This sequence joins TRBV5-1 and TRBJ2-6; maybe TRBD1 (7 bases). This CDR3 is 17 amino acids long. CDR1 and CDR2 from the germline V gene are SGHRS and YFSETQ. The V end lost 5 bases, the J end lost 2 bases, and 17 bases lay between the germline ends. The chain's CDR3 is CASRKFGGGAGANVLTF. The CDR3 DNA reads TGCGCCAGCAGGAAATTTGGAGGGGGCGCTGGGGCCAACGTCCTGACTTTC.

This chain links TRBV7-2 with TRBJ2-7; 9 bases match TRBD1. The CDR3 covers 14 residues. The V gene end was trimmed by 3 bases and the J gene end by 2 bases; junction bases not matched to a gene: 2. Germline values: CDR1 SGHTA, CDR2 FQGNSA. This CDR3 reads CASSFRQGAYEQYF. In DNA, the CDR3 is TGTGCCAGCAGCTTCCGACAGGGGGCCTACGAGCAGTACTTC.

This clone has a single count. The CDR3 sequence is CASSPRQGGKNIQYF. CDR3 in DNA: TGTGCCAGCAGCCCTAGACAGGGAGGCAAAAACATTCAGTACTTC. V is TRBV4-2 and J is TRBJ2-4; possibly TRBD1 for D (7 bases). CDR3 length: 15 residues. Germline lookup yields CDR1 LGHNA and CDR2 YNFKEQ. V was pared by 4 bases and J by 3 bases, with 13 bases between.

The chain is built from TRBV5-8 and TRBJ2-7; 8 bases match TRBD1. Losses at the gene ends were 5 bases for V and 2 bases for J; bases not matched to a gene: 12. This CDR3 spans 16 amino acids. CDR1 is SGHTS and CDR2 is YDEGEE in the germline V gene. CDR3 region: CASSLRTGTVTYEQYF. The CDR3 DNA is TGTGCCAGCAGTCTACGGACAGGGACAGTAACCTACGAGCAGTACTTC.

This clone was seen a few times. The chain joins TRBV4-2 to TRBJ1-2, with TRBD1 matching over 8 bases. The CDR3 covers 16 residues. Germline CDR1 and CDR2: LGHNA and YNFKEQ. Trimming at V came to 3 bases and at J to 4 bases, leaving 10 bases not matched to a gene. The CDR3 spells CASSQDPGTGPYGYTF. The CDR3 coding sequence is TGTGCCAGCAGCCAGGATCCCGGGACAGGACCCTATGGCTACACCTTC.

V is TRBV19 and J is TRBJ2-1; 11 bases line up with TRBD1. The germline V gene has CDR1 LNHDA and CDR2 SQIVND (reference sequence). This CDR3 has 12 residues. V dropped 3 bases and J dropped 13; count of bases not matched to a gene: 2. In DNA form, the CDR3 reads TGTGCCAGTAGTATGGACAGGGGGCTTCAGTTCTTC. It is translated as CASSMDRGLQFF. The full variable domain, in which reference TRBV19 and TRBJ2-1 provide the parts outside the CDR3, is DGGITQSPKYLFRKEGQNVTLSCEQNLNHDAMYWYRQDPGQGLRLIYYSQIVNDFQKGDIAEGYSVSREKKESFPLTVTSAQKNPTAFYLCASSMDRGLQFFGPGTRLTVL.

J is TRBJ1-2 and V is TRBV18; 7 positions match TRBD1. The CDR3 runs to 14 residues. J gave up 8 bases and V 3 bases, and 9 bases lay outside the gene matches. Germline V gene lookup returns CDR1 KGHSH and CDR2 LQKENI. DNA for the CDR3: TGTGCCAGCTCACCGGAGACAGGGACGTACGGCTACACCTTC. The encoded protein is CASSPETGTYGYTF.

This clone was recorded once. CDR3 sequence: CASSRSRASGNEQYF. As DNA, the CDR3 is TGTGCCAGCAGTCGCTCACGGGCTAGCGGGAACGAGCAGTACTTC. The V gene is TRBV6-5, the J gene TRBJ2-7; 9 bases are shared with TRBD2. This CDR3 has 15 amino acids. Germline values: CDR1 MNHEY, CDR2 SVGAGI. V dropped 5 bases and J dropped 5; count of bases not matched to a gene: 10.

This sequence joins TRBV6-4 and TRBJ2-3; TRBD1 matches 8 bases. CDR3 length: 14 residues. Germline V gives CDR1 MRHNA, CDR2 SNTAGT. The V segment lost 6 bases and the J segment 2 bases; nucleotides outside the gene matches: 4. Written as DNA, the CDR3 is TGTGCCAGCAGCCAGGGGGCCCACACAGATACGCAGTATTTT. Protein sequence: CASSQGAHTDTQYF.

This clone showed up just a few times. The V and J genes are TRBV6-2 or TRBV6-3 and TRBJ1-2, with D uncertain. Trimming left V 0 bases short and J 9 bases short, with 11 bases between. This CDR3 comprises 13 residues. CDR1 and CDR2 from the germline V gene are MNHEY and SVGEGT. The DNA for the CDR3 is TGTGCCAGCAGTTACTCCAATGGAGCCAGCTACACCTTC. Translated: CASSYSNGASYTF.

The chain is built from TRBV7-6 and TRBJ2-7, with 10 bases fitting TRBD2. Trimming removed 4 bases from V and 7 bases from J; junction bases left unmatched: 7. The CDR3 sequence is 14 residues long. Looked up from germline, CDR1 is SGHVS and CDR2 is FNYEAQ. The CDR3 protein is CASSSKREGTEQYF. In DNA, the CDR3 is TGTGCCAGCAGCTCCAAGCGGGAGGGAACGGAGCAGTACTTC. Combining the CDR3 with reference TRBV7-6 and TRBJ2-7 gives the whole variable domain GAGVSQSPRYKVTKRGQDVALRCDPISGHVSLYWYRQALGQGPEFLTYFNYEAQQDKSGLPNDRFSAERPEGSISTLTIQRTEQRDSAMYRCASSSKREGTEQYFGPGTRLTVT.

This clone has only a few counts. This rearrangement joins TRBV24-1 to TRBJ2-3, with D perhaps TRBD1 (6 bases). Germline CDR1 KGHDR, CDR2 SFDVKD. This CDR3 is 14 amino acids long. V lost 5 bases, J lost 4 bases, and 12 bases lay in between. The CDR3 sequence: CATSAADRSDTQYF. CDR3 nucleotide sequence: TGTGCCACCAGTGCCGCGGACAGATCAGATACGCAGTATTTT.

This rearrangement joins TRBV10-3 to TRBJ1-4; 9 bases map to TRBD1. Germline V gene sequence: CDR1 ENHRY, CDR2 SYGVKD. Trimming took 6 bases from V and 8 from J; bases not matched to a gene: 10. The CDR3 length is 15 residues. The CDR3 region has the DNA TGTGCCATCAGCGCCGGGACAGGGAGTCGAGAAAAACTGTTTTTT. The encoded protein is CAISAGTGSREKLFF.

This sequence joins TRBV19 and TRBJ2-3; TRBD2 agrees at 8 bases. V shed 7 bases and J 5 bases; nucleotides not matched to a gene: 11. This CDR3 has 15 residues. The germline V gene encodes CDR1 LNHDA and CDR2 SQIVND (reference sequence). CDR3 sequence reads: CASKASGHIRDTQYF. In nucleotides, the CDR3 is TGTGCCAGTAAGGCTAGCGGGCACATAAGAGATACGCAGTATTTT.

A single count supports this clone. The J gene is TRBJ2-5, the V gene TRBV5-4, with D perhaps matching TRBD1 or TRBD2 (5 bases each). CDR1 is SGHNT and CDR2 is YYREEE in the germline V gene (reference sequence). The V end was cut by 0 bases, the J end by 1 base, with 7 bases between. The CDR3 runs 14 residues. This chain's CDR3 is CASSLAGTQETQYF. The CDR3 DNA reads as TGTGCCAGCAGCTTGGCAGGGACCCAAGAGACCCAGTACTTC.

The chain carries TRBV28 and TRBJ1-3; D remains unclear. Looked up from germline, CDR1 is MDHEN and CDR2 is SYDVKM. V lost 3 bases and J lost 6, with 6 bases in between. The length of the CDR3 is 12 residues. The CDR3 bases are TGTGCCAGCAGTTTGGGCTTAAACACCATATATTTT. Protein: CASSLGLNTIYF.

This clone has a single count. The gene calls are TRBV7-8 and TRBJ2-5, with 11 bases aligning to TRBD2. The germline gives CDR1 SGHVS, CDR2 FQNEAQ. CDR3 length: 12 amino acids. After removal of 5 bases from V and 13 bases from J, the junction contained 6 bases not matched to a gene. The CDR3 spells CASSPFSGRAYF. The CDR3 coding sequence is TGTGCCAGCAGCCCGTTTAGCGGGAGGGCGTACTTC.

The chain recombines TRBV28 with TRBJ1-2; D perhaps matches TRBD1 (5 bases). Per the germline V gene, CDR1 is MDHEN and CDR2 is SYDVKM. V lost 9 bases and J 8 bases, leaving 13 bases between the germline ends. The CDR3 covers 11 residues. The CDR3 loop reads CASGGWDGYTF. CDR3 sequence (DNA): TGTGCCAGTGGAGGGTGGGACGGCTACACCTTC.

This clone ranks as medium-sized. The chain uses TRBV4-1 and TRBJ1-2; 9 positions agree with TRBD1. CDR1 and CDR2 (germline): MGHRA, YSYEKL. This CDR3 comprises 17 residues. Unmatched junction bases numbered 8, after V lost 3 bases and J lost 0 bases. As DNA, the CDR3 is TGCGCCAGCAGCCAGCCCTTCGGACAGGGGACTAACTATGGCTACACCTTC. This gives the protein CASSQPFGQGTNYGYTF.

V and J are TRBV11-2 and TRBJ2-7, with 12 bases that match TRBD1. The germline V gene has CDR1 SGHAT and CDR2 FQNNGV. The CDR3 length is 13 residues. The junction had 2 bases not matched to a gene; V was cut back by 5 bases and J by 6 bases. The CDR3 reads CASSPGQGAEQYF. CDR3 sequence (DNA): TGTGCCAGCAGCCCGGGACAGGGGGCCGAGCAGTACTTC.

The gene calls are TRBV2 and TRBJ2-2, with a tentative D call TRBD1 (6 bases). V lost 6 bases and J lost 3, with 20 bases in between. The CDR3 consists of 17 residues. Germline CDR1 reads SNHLY; CDR2 reads FYNNEI. CDR3 sequence reads: CASSPHLGQPDTGELFF. CDR3 nucleotide sequence: TGTGCCAGCAGCCCTCACTTGGGACAACCGGACACCGGGGAGCTGTTTTTT.

In DNA form, the CDR3 reads TGTGCTAGTGGTTTGCCCCCGACAGGCACTAATGAAAAACTGTTTTTT. Its protein product is CASGLPPTGTNEKLFF. The J gene is TRBJ1-4, the V gene TRBV12-5, with TRBD1 as a possible D gene (6 bases). Germline CDR1 reads LGHNT; CDR2 reads FRNRAP. The CDR3 spans 16 residues. V dropped 2 bases and J dropped 2 bases, with 12 bases sitting between them.